This T cell receptor beta chain was sequenced in a study of blood T cell repertoires in COVID-19. In its sample, this clone was seen a few times. In the original analysis: Nucleated cell counts were estimated from reference gene primer amplification. The method was immunoSEQ multiplex PCR; TCRdb's version includes in-frame clones alone and lacks a portion of them. D and trimming were read from the DNA, whereas the V and J calls and clone size are those reported in that table. The sample yields some 160,000 clones, more than 70% seen once. The V end was cut by 4 bases, the J end by 0 bases, with 19 bases between. CDR3 length equals 18 residues. Germline CDR1 LGHDT, CDR2 YNNKEL (reference sequence).

The TCR was taken from a man aged 45-65 years who had recovered from COVID-19. The chain joins TRBV3-1 (or the pseudogene TRBV3-2) to TRBJ1-5; the D gene is possibly TRBD1 (6 bases). Sequences were obtained from peripheral blood. As DNA, the CDR3 is TGTGCCAGCAGCCCCCGGGGGGCAGGGGCTACTAGCAATCAGCCCCAGCATTTT. Encoded protein: CASSPRGAGATSNQPQHF.